The clone carrying this TCR beta chain has a handful of counts. Germline CDR1 is SGHVT and CDR2 is SQSDAQ. This CDR3 is 13 amino acids long. Trimming shortened V by 5 bases and J by 8 bases, and 15 bases separated the two germline ends. This entry comes from a study of patients and donors after allogeneic stem cell transplantation. MiXCR, run by TCRdb on the RT-PCR reads, gives a single entry per CDR3 protein. The profile shows 50,000 to 60,000 distinct CDR3 sequences, roughly 13% of them singletons. The chain has TRBV7-4 and TRBJ1-2, with a tentative D call TRBD1 (5 bases). The receptor's source is a human donor who was either an allogeneic HSCT recipient or a stem cell or donor lymphocyte infusion donor (not recorded which). It is not recorded whose cells these are; they may come from a transplant donor. Sequencing was performed on blood, either unsorted or a sorted T cell fraction (not recorded which). The CDR3, as DNA: TGTGCCAGCAGCCACAGCAGGGTATACGGCTACACCTTC. This translates into CASSHSRVYGYTF.